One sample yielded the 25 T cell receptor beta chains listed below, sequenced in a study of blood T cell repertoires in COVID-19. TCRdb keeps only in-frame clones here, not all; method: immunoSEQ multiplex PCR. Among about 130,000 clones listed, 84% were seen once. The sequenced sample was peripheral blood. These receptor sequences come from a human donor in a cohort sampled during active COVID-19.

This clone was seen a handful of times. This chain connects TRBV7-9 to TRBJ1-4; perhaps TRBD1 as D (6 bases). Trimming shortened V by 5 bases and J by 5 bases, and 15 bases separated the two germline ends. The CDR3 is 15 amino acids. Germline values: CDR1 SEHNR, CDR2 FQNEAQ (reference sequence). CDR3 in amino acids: CASSRGGGANEKLFF. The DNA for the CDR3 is TGTGCCAGCAGCCGAGGGGGAGGGGCGAATGAAAAACTGTTTTTT.

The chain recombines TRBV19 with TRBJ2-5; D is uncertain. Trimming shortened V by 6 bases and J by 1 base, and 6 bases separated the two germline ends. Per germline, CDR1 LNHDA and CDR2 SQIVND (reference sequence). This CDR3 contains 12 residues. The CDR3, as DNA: TGTGCCAGTAGCCGGGTCCAAGAGACCCAGTACTTC. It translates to CASSRVQETQYF.

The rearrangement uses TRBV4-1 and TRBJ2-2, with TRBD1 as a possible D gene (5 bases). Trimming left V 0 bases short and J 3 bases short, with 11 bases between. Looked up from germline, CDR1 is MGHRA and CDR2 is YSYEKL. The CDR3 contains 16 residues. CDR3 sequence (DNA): TGCGCCAGCAGCCAAGAAGGGGTCCGATACACCGGGGAGCTGTTTTTT. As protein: CASSQEGVRYTGELFF.

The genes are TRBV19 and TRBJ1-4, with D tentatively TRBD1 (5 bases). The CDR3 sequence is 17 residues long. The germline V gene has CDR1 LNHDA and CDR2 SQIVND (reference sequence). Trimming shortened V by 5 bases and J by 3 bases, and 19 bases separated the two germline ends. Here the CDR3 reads CASSSIAPTVSNEKLFF. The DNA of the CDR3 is TGTGCCAGTAGTTCGATAGCCCCGACAGTTTCTAATGAAAAACTGTTTTTT.

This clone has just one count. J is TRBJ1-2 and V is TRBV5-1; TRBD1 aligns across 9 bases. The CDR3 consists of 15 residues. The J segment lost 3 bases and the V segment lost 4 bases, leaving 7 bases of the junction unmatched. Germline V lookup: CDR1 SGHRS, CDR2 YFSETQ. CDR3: CASSPNRGRDYGYTF. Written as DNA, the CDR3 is TGCGCCAGCAGCCCGAACAGGGGGCGCGACTATGGCTACACCTTC.

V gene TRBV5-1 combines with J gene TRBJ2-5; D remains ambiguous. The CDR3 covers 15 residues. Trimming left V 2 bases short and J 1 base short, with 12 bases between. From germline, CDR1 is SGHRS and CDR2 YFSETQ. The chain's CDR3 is CASSLSALSQETQYF. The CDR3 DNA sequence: TGCGCCAGCAGCTTAAGTGCGTTAAGCCAAGAGACCCAGTACTTC.

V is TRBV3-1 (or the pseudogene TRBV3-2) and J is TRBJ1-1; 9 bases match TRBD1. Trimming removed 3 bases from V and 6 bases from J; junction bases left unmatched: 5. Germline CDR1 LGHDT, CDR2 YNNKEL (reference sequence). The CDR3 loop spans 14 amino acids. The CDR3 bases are TGTGCCAGCAGCCACGGGACAGGGAGGTCTGAAGCTTTCTTT. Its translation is CASSHGTGRSEAFF.

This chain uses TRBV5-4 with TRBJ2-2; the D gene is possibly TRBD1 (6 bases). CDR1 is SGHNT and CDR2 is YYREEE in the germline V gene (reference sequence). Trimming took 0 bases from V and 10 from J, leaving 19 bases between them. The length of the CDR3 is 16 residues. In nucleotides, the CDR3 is TGTGCCAGCAGCTTGGGGCAGGGGCTCAACAAAGTGGAGCTGTTTTTT. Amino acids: CASSLGQGLNKVELFF.

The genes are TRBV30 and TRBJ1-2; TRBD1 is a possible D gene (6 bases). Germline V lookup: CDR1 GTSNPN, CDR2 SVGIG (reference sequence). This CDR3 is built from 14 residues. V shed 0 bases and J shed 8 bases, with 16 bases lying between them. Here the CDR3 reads CAWSVQGRASGYTF. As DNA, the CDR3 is TGTGCCTGGAGTGTACAGGGCAGGGCGTCCGGCTACACCTTC.

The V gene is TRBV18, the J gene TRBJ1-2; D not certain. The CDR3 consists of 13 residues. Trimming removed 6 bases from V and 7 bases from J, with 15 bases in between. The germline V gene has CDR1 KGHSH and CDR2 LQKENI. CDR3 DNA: TGTGCCAGCTCCCAAAGCACAGTCGCTGGCTACACCTTC. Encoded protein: CASSQSTVAGYTF.

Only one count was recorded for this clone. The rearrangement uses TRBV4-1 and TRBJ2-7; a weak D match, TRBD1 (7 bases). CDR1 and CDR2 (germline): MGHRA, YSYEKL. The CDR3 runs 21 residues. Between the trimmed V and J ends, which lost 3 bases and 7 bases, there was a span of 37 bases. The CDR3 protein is CASSHSLTSGGSGTVRKEQYF. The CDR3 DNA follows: TGCGCCAGCAGCCACAGCCTCACATCAGGAGGGTCGGGGACAGTCAGAAAAGAGCAGTACTTC.

CDR3 sequence: CASSLDRGLVTEAFF. As DNA, the CDR3 is TGCGCCAGCAGCTTGGACAGGGGGCTGGTCACTGAAGCTTTCTTT. V and J are TRBV5-1 and TRBJ1-1; 9 bases match TRBD1. The CDR3 totals 15 residues. Germline V lookup: CDR1 SGHRS, CDR2 YFSETQ. Unmatched junction bases numbered 4, after V lost 0 bases and J lost 4 bases. Together with reference TRBV5-1 and TRBJ1-1, the CDR3 gives the full variable domain: KAGVTQTPRYLIKTRGQQVTLSCSPISGHRSVSWYQQTPGQGLQFLFEYFSETQRNKGNFPGRFSGRQFSNSRSEMNVSTLELGDSALYLCASSLDRGLVTEAFFGQGTRLTVV.

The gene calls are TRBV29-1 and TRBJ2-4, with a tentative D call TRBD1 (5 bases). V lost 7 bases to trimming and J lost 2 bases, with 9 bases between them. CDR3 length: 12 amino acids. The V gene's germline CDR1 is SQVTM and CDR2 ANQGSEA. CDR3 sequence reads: CSARVTKNIQYF. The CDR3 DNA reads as TGCAGCGCCAGGGTAACCAAAAACATTCAGTACTTC.

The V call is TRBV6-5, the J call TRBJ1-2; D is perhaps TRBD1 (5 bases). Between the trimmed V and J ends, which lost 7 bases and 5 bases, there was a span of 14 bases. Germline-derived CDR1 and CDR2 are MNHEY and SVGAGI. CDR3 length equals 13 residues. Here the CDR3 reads CASTVPGLYGYTF. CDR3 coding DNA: TGTGCCAGCACCGTCCCGGGACTATATGGCTACACCTTC.

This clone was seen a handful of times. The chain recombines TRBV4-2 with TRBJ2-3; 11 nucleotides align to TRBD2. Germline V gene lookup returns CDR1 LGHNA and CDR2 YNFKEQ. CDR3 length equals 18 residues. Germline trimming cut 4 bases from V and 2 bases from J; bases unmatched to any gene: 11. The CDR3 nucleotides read TGTGCCAGCAGCCGAACCGCTAGCGGGGGGCCGGACACAGATACGCAGTATTTT. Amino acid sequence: CASSRTASGGPDTDTQYF.

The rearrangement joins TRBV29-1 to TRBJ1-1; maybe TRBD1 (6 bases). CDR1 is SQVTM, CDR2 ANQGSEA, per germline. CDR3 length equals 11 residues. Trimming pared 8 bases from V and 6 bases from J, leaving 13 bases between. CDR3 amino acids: CSRGAGPEAFF. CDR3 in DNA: TGCAGCCGGGGGGCTGGACCTGAAGCTTTCTTT.

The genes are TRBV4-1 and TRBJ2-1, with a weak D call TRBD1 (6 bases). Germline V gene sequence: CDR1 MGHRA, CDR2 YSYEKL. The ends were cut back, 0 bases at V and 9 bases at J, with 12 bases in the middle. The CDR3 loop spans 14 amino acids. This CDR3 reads CASSQEIVRGEQFF. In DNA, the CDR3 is TGCGCCAGCAGCCAAGAAATCGTCAGGGGTGAGCAGTTCTTC.

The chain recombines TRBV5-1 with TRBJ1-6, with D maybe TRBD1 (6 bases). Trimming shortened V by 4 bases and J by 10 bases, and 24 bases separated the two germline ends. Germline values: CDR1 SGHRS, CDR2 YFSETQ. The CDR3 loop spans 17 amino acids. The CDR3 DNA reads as TGCGCCAGCAGCGCGCAATCCCGGGACAACGTAAGGTCACCCCTCCACTTT. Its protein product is CASSAQSRDNVRSPLHF.

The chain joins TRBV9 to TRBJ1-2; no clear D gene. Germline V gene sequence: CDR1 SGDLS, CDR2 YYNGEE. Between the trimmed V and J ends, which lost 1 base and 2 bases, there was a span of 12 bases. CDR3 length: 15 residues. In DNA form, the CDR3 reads TGTGCCAGCAGCGTATCTGTGACACAGAACTATGGCTACACCTTC. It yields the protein CASSVSVTQNYGYTF.

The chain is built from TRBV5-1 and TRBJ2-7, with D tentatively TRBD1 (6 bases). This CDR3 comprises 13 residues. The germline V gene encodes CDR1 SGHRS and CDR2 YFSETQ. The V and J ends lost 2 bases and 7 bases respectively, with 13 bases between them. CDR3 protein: CASSFQGMEEQYF. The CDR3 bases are TGCGCCAGCAGCTTCCAGGGGATGGAGGAGCAGTACTTC.

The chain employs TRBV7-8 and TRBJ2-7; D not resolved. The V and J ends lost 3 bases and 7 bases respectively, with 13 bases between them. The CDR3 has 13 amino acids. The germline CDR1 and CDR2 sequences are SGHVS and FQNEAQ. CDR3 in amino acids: CASSLARTMEQYF. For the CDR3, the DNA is TGTGCCAGCAGCTTGGCCCGCACGATGGAGCAGTACTTC.

CDR3 region: CASSQGSGYGYTF. CDR3 sequence (DNA): TGCGCCAGCAGCCAAGGGTCCGGGTATGGCTACACCTTC. The chain combines TRBV4-1 with TRBJ1-2; D is undetermined. Germline V lookup: CDR1 MGHRA, CDR2 YSYEKL. Trimming stripped 1 base from V and 5 bases from J, with 8 bases between. This CDR3 comprises 13 residues.

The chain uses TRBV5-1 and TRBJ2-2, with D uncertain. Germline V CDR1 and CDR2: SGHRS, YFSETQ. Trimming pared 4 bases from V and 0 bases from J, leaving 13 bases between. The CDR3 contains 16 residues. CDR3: CASSQMGRTNTGELFF. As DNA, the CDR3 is TGCGCCAGCAGCCAAATGGGCAGGACGAACACCGGGGAGCTGTTTTTT. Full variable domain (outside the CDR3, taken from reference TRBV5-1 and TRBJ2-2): KAGVTQTPRYLIKTRGQQVTLSCSPISGHRSVSWYQQTPGQGLQFLFEYFSETQRNKGNFPGRFSGRQFSNSRSEMNVSTLELGDSALYLCASSQMGRTNTGELFFGEGSRLTVL.

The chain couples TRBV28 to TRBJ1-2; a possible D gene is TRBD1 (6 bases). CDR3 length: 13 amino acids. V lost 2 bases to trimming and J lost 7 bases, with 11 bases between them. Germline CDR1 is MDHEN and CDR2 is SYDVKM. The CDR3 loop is CASSLGGASGYTF. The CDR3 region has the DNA TGTGCCAGCAGTTTAGGGGGCGCAAGTGGCTACACCTTC.

CDR3 sequence (DNA): TGTGCCAGCAGGAGAACAGGGACTAGTCAGCCCCAGCATTTT. This gives the protein CASRRTGTSQPQHF. The rearrangement joins TRBV28 to TRBJ1-5; tentative D call: TRBD1 (6 bases). CDR1 and CDR2 (germline): MDHEN, SYDVKM. Between the trimmed V and J ends, which lost 6 bases and 6 bases, there was a span of 15 bases. The CDR3 has 14 residues. Complete variable domain (other parts from reference TRBV28 and TRBJ1-5): DVKVTQSSRYLVKRTGEKVFLECVQDMDHENMFWYRQDPGLGLRLIYFSYDVKMKEKGDIPEGYSVSREKKERFSLILESASTNQTSMYLCASRRTGTSQPQHFGDGTRLSIL.